The 30 T cell receptor beta chains reported below all come from one sample, sequenced in a study of vaccination effects on CD4 cells after COVID-19 (dated 2022 in TCRdb). Library preparation employed the immunoSEQ multiplex PCR assay. Imported from immuneACCESS, the table was reduced by TCRdb to in-frame sequences with V and J called. These copies leave out some clones; in studies compared against another copy, an unresolved V gene accounts for under half, and the cause of the remainder is not known. Here the sample has 30,000 to 40,000 clones; 82% occur a single time. In total, the top ten clones hold less than 3% of the sample. For these TCRs, the target antigens are not known. After approximately 11 days of culture, CD4+ T cells were isolated with the EasySep CD4+ T cell isolation kit. This material consisted of CD4+ T cells from PBMCs cultured without peptide, taken before COVID-19 vaccination. Receptors were obtained from a human donor who received a COVID-19 vaccine.

This clone was recorded only once. This rearrangement joins TRBV7-2 to TRBJ2-5; D is perhaps TRBD1 (7 bases). The germline CDR1 and CDR2 sequences are SGHTA and FQGNSA. The CDR3 consists of 19 residues. Between the trimmed V and J ends, which lost 2 bases and 3 bases, there was a span of 25 bases. This CDR3 is CASSLQGGRNSPWEETQYF. CDR3 nucleotide sequence: TGTGCCAGCAGCTTACAGGGGGGTCGGAACTCCCCGTGGGAAGAGACCCAGTACTTC.

The chain carries TRBV14 and TRBJ1-6; D is unresolved. CDR3 length: 14 residues. Per the germline V gene, CDR1 is SGHDN and CDR2 is FVKESK. Trimming removed 4 bases at V and 10 bases at J, with 14 bases between. The CDR3 reads CASSPVGRRSPLHF. CDR3 DNA: TGTGCCAGCAGCCCCGTAGGCCGCCGGTCACCCCTCCACTTT.

This clone occurred a few times. This chain connects TRBV15 to TRBJ1-5; a weak D match, TRBD1 (6 bases). Trimming pared 0 bases from V and 2 bases from J, leaving 11 bases between. The germline gives CDR1 LNHNV, CDR2 YYDKDF (reference sequence). This CDR3 has 16 residues. CDR3 DNA sequence: TGTGCCACCAGCAGAGACAGGGGAGGGGGCAATCAGCCCCAGCATTTT. It codes for CATSRDRGGGNQPQHF.

V usage is TRBV29-1 and J usage is TRBJ1-4; D not certain. The V gene's germline CDR1 is SQVTM and CDR2 ANQGSEA. The CDR3 loop spans 13 amino acids. Trimming shortened V by 4 bases and J by 0 bases, and 6 bases separated the two germline ends. The CDR3 region is CSVGEPTNEKLFF. In DNA, the CDR3 is TGCAGCGTTGGGGAACCAACTAATGAAAAACTGTTTTTT.

The chain joins TRBV7-2 to TRBJ2-1; D is ambiguous. This CDR3 region has 12 residues. Deletions cut 0 bases from V and 7 bases from J, with 4 bases between. Germline-derived CDR1 and CDR2 are SGHTA and FQGNSA. CDR3 residues: CASSLALNEQFF. The CDR3 region has the DNA TGTGCCAGCAGCTTAGCTCTGAATGAGCAGTTCTTC.

The chain recombines TRBV2 with TRBJ1-2, with 7 positions matching TRBD1. V gave up 7 bases and J gave up 5 bases; unmatched junction bases: 13. CDR1 and CDR2 from the germline V gene are SNHLY and FYNNEI. This CDR3 is built from 15 residues. This CDR3 reads CASKLEGQSSYGYTF. The CDR3 bases are TGTGCCAGCAAACTGGAGGGACAGAGCTCTTATGGCTACACCTTC.

The rearrangement uses TRBV10-3 and TRBJ1-5; weak D call: TRBD1 (5 bases). The CDR3 has 17 residues. Germline values: CDR1 ENHRY, CDR2 SYGVKD. Trimming shortened V by 3 bases and J by 4 bases, and 19 bases separated the two germline ends. CDR3 loop: CAISDGATKWANQPQHF. The CDR3 DNA reads TGTGCCATCAGTGATGGGGCAACGAAGTGGGCAAATCAGCCCCAGCATTTT.

The rearrangement links TRBV5-6 to TRBJ1-2; TRBD1 is a possible D gene (6 bases). CDR1 is SGHDT and CDR2 is YYEEEE in the germline V gene. CDR3 length equals 14 residues. V dropped 4 bases and J dropped 0 bases, with 10 bases sitting between them. CDR3 coding DNA: TGTGCCAGCAGCCGGACAGCTTCTAACTATGGCTACACCTTC. Translating it yields CASSRTASNYGYTF.

This clone was seen a handful of times. The chain combines TRBV2 with TRBJ1-4; tentative D call: TRBD1 (6 bases). The germline CDR1 and CDR2 sequences are SNHLY and FYNNEI. V was cut by 5 bases and J by 8 bases, with 18 bases left in between. CDR3 length: 15 residues. The CDR3 DNA is TGTGCCAGCAGTCCCAGGGGCTGGGGGGAGGAAAAACTGTTTTTT. Its translation: CASSPRGWGEEKLFF.

The J gene is TRBJ1-6, the V gene TRBV9; D is undetermined. Germline V lookup: CDR1 SGDLS, CDR2 YYNGEE. Trimming removed 0 bases from V and 8 bases from J, with 6 bases in between. This CDR3 spans 13 amino acids. CDR3 nucleotide sequence: TGTGCCAGCAGCGTAGTCCTGGATTCACCCCTCCACTTT. Its protein product is CASSVVLDSPLHF.

The chain couples TRBV5-1 to TRBJ2-2, with 14 bases lining up with TRBD2. Germline values: CDR1 SGHRS, CDR2 YFSETQ. The CDR3 totals 17 residues. Germline trimming cut 4 bases from V and 4 bases from J; bases unmatched to any gene: 6. The CDR3 DNA sequence: TGCGCCAGCAGCCCAGGGACTAGCGGGGGTGGCACCGGGGAGCTGTTTTTT. As protein: CASSPGTSGGGTGELFF.

The gene calls are TRBV11-1 and TRBJ1-2; D gene ambiguous. Germline-derived CDR1 and CDR2 are SGHAT and FQDESV (reference sequence). V lost 2 bases to trimming and J lost 4 bases, with 8 bases between them. The CDR3 totals 13 residues. The CDR3 region has the DNA TGTGCCAGCAGCTTAATTTCCAGCTATGGCTACACCTTC. Translation gives CASSLISSYGYTF.

CDR3 in amino acids: CTSSQVNMNTEAFF. The DNA of the CDR3 is TGCACCAGCAGCCAGGTGAACATGAACACTGAAGCTTTCTTT. V is TRBV1 and J is TRBJ1-1; the table calls TRBD1, which could not be checked here. TRBV1 corresponds to a pseudogene. The CDR3 is 14 residues long.

This clone was observed a handful of times. The chain combines TRBV4-1 with TRBJ1-4; weak D call: TRBD1 (5 bases). The CDR3 has 17 amino acids. The V gene lost 4 bases and the J gene lost 0 bases, with 15 bases spanning the gap. Germline CDR1 is MGHRA and CDR2 is YSYEKL. In nucleotides, the CDR3 is TGCGCCAGCAGCCGGATTGTTACAGGCGCAACTAATGAAAAACTGTTTTTT. Translation gives CASSRIVTGATNEKLFF.

The chain employs TRBV5-6 and TRBJ1-3, with D hard to call. The CDR3 spans 14 residues. Germline values: CDR1 SGHDT, CDR2 YYEEEE. V dropped 0 bases and J dropped 4 bases, with 8 bases sitting between them. The CDR3 nucleotides are TGTGCCAGCAGCTTGGTGGACTCGGGAAACACCATATATTTT. Encoded protein: CASSLVDSGNTIYF.

The V call is TRBV5-1, the J call TRBJ1-1; D is undetermined. The V and J ends lost 5 bases and 1 base respectively, with 6 bases between them. Germline CDR1 is SGHRS and CDR2 is YFSETQ. CDR3 size: 12 residues. The CDR3 DNA reads TGCGCCAGCAGAAAAGCGAACACTGAAGCTTTCTTT. This sequence encodes CASRKANTEAFF.

This clone was detected only a few times. The J gene is TRBJ1-2, the V gene TRBV28; D gene uncertain. The V end was cut by 3 bases, the J end by 5 bases, with 7 bases between. The CDR3 sequence is 12 residues long. Germline CDR1 and CDR2: MDHEN and SYDVKM. CDR3 nucleotides: TGTGCCAGCAGTTTGGGTAGATATGGCTACACCTTC. It is translated as CASSLGRYGYTF.

J is TRBJ1-1 and V is TRBV18; TRBD1 matches 7 bases. CDR3 length: 16 amino acids. The V gene's germline CDR1 is KGHSH and CDR2 LQKENI. With V trimmed by 3 bases and J by 3 bases, 10 bases remained unmatched. The CDR3 DNA sequence: TGTGCCAGCTCACCTCTTGACAGGGTGGGTGACACTGAAGCTTTCTTT. It yields the protein CASSPLDRVGDTEAFF.

The genes are TRBV4-3 and TRBJ1-2; 7 positions agree with TRBD1. This CDR3 comprises 14 residues. With 0 bases clipped from V and 7 bases from J, the junction kept 5 bases outside the gene matches. CDR1 is LGHNA and CDR2 is YSLEER in the germline V gene. The CDR3 coding sequence is TGCGCCAGCAGCCAAGACTTAAGGGGGCTTGGCTACACCTTC. Protein: CASSQDLRGLGYTF.

This CDR3 is CASSGGAPGNTIYF. DNA of the CDR3: TGTGCCAGCAGCGGGGGGGCGCCTGGAAACACCATATATTTT. The chain carries TRBV7-3 and TRBJ1-3, with D maybe TRBD1 (6 bases). The CDR3 spans 14 residues. Germline V gene sequence: CDR1 SGHTA, CDR2 FQGTGA. With 5 bases removed from V and 2 bases from J, the gap between germline ends came to 10 bases.

The V call is TRBV7-3, the J call TRBJ2-2, with a weak D call TRBD2 (6 bases). V was trimmed by 1 base and J by 0 bases, leaving 12 bases between them. CDR1 and CDR2 (germline): SGHTA, FQGTGA. This CDR3 spans 17 amino acids. The CDR3 coding sequence is TGTGCCAGCAGCTTAAGAAGCGGGTCCTCGAACACCGGGGAGCTGTTTTTT. It yields the protein CASSLRSGSSNTGELFF.

V is TRBV19 and J is TRBJ1-6; 7 nucleotides agree with TRBD1. The V segment lost 6 bases and the J segment 13 bases; nucleotides outside the gene matches: 15. CDR1 is LNHDA and CDR2 is SQIVND in the germline V gene (reference sequence). The CDR3 runs 15 residues. This CDR3 reads CASSELRGRYGPLHF. Written as DNA, the CDR3 is TGTGCCAGTAGCGAGCTGAGGGGGCGTTATGGGCCCCTCCACTTT.

This chain connects TRBV6-5 to TRBJ2-7; the D gene is possibly TRBD1 (7 bases). This CDR3 has 12 residues. V shed 7 bases and J shed 6 bases, with 13 bases lying between them. Germline values: CDR1 MNHEY, CDR2 SVGAGI. CDR3 sequence (DNA): TGTGCCAGCACTCCTCAGGGGGGCGAGCAGTACGTC. This encodes CASTPQGGEQYV.

V and J are TRBV5-4 and TRBJ2-7; tentatively, D is TRBD1 (6 bases). The CDR3 is 14 amino acids. Germline values: CDR1 SGHNT, CDR2 YYREEE (reference sequence). V was pared by 0 bases and J by 2 bases, with 9 bases between. This CDR3 is CASSLDRAPYEQYV. Here the CDR3 DNA reads TGTGCCAGCAGCTTGGACAGGGCACCCTACGAGCAGTACGTC.

The V and J genes are TRBV5-5 and TRBJ1-2, with D possibly being TRBD1 (5 bases). V was cut by 5 bases and J by 3 bases, with 23 bases left in between. The CDR3 consists of 17 residues. The germline CDR1 and CDR2 sequences are SGHKS and YYEKEE (reference sequence). The CDR3 here is CASRSTFAGLLDYGYTF. The CDR3 DNA follows: TGTGCCAGCAGATCCACCTTCGCGGGACTTCTCGACTATGGCTACACCTTC.

This clone has a handful of counts. The genes are TRBV4-2 and TRBJ2-2; no clear D gene. Germline CDR1 and CDR2: LGHNA and YNFKEQ. The CDR3 consists of 11 residues. Trimming took off 3 bases at V and 8 bases at J, with 4 bases between the two ends. The CDR3 DNA reads as TGTGCCAGCAGCCACTCGGGGGAGCTGTTTTTT. Translated, it gives CASSHSGELFF.

This chain connects TRBV30 to TRBJ1-2; D possibly corresponds to TRBD1 (5 bases). The ends were cut back, 0 bases at V and 7 bases at J, with 12 bases in the middle. The CDR3 sequence is 13 residues long. Germline V lookup: CDR1 GTSNPN, CDR2 SVGIG (reference sequence). As DNA, the CDR3 is TGTGCCTGGAGTGTACGAGCAGGGTCTGGCTACACCTTC. Its translation is CAWSVRAGSGYTF.

This clone was observed once. The chain has TRBV3-1 (or the pseudogene TRBV3-2) and TRBJ2-7; D is unresolved. Per the germline V gene, CDR1 is LGHDT and CDR2 is YNNKEL (reference sequence). The germline V and J ends were trimmed by 7 bases and 9 bases, with 10 bases remaining between them. The CDR3 length is 10 residues. The CDR3: CASIRGGQYV. In DNA form, the CDR3 reads TGTGCCAGCATTCGAGGCGGGCAGTACGTC.

V gene TRBV18 combines with J gene TRBJ2-1; D is ambiguous. Trimming removed 0 bases at V and 5 bases at J, with 17 bases between. From germline, CDR1 is KGHSH and CDR2 LQKENI. CDR3 size: 17 residues. CDR3: CASSPPLIDSGHNEQFF. The CDR3 DNA follows: TGTGCCAGCTCACCACCGCTTATTGACTCGGGCCACAATGAGCAGTTCTTC.

The rearrangement links TRBV5-1 to TRBJ2-2; TRBD1 might be the D (6 bases). The CDR3 extends over 17 amino acids. CDR1 is SGHRS, CDR2 YFSETQ, per germline. Trimming shortened V by 0 bases and J by 2 bases, and 14 bases separated the two germline ends. The CDR3 coding sequence is TGCGCCAGCAGCTTGGTTGGGTTACAGGGTAACACCGGGGAGCTGTTTTTT. The encoded protein is CASSLVGLQGNTGELFF.